The 10 T cell receptor beta chains below all came from one sample that was sequenced in a study of cytomegalovirus exposure and HLA in healthy donors. Primers included in the PCR were 60 Vbeta and 13 Jbeta primers. Sequenced by immunoSEQ multiplex PCR; TCRdb stores in-frame clones only, minus some. This repertoire includes more than 130,000 clones. Sequenced material: PBMCs. All receptors derive from a man in his forties in good health and CMV-seronegative.

The chain has TRBV6-5 and TRBJ1-4, with D unclear. The V gene's germline CDR1 is MNHEY and CDR2 SVGAGI. Trimming cost V 5 bases and J 0 bases, with 10 bases left between them. The CDR3 contains 15 residues. This chain's CDR3 is CASSPQVATNEKLFF. CDR3 nucleotides: TGTGCCAGCAGTCCTCAGGTTGCAACTAATGAAAAACTGTTTTTT.

The gene calls are TRBV10-3 and TRBJ2-5, with TRBD2 identical over 9 bases. Losses at the gene ends were 4 bases for V and 2 bases for J; bases not matched to a gene: 8. CDR3 length equals 16 residues. Germline V gene sequence: CDR1 ENHRY, CDR2 SYGVKD. The CDR3 DNA is TGTGCCATCAGTGTACTTAGCGGGGGCCCTCAAGAGACCCAGTACTTC. The encoded protein is CAISVLSGGPQETQYF.

The chain links TRBV5-4 to TRBJ1-2; D uncertain. V was cut by 1 base and J by 0 bases, with 4 bases left in between. Germline CDR1 SGHNT, CDR2 YYREEE (reference sequence). The CDR3 spans 13 residues. The DNA for the CDR3 is TGTGCCAGCAGCTTGTTAACTAACTATGGCTACACCTTC. Translated: CASSLLTNYGYTF. The whole variable domain, remainder taken from reference TRBV5-4 and TRBJ1-2, is ETGVTQSPTHLIKTRGQQVTLRCSSQSGHNTVSWYQQALGQGPQFIFQYYREEENGRGNFPPRFSGLQFPNYSSELNVNALELDDSALYLCASSLLTNYGYTFGSGTRLTVV.

The V and J genes are TRBV5-1 and TRBJ1-6; TRBD1 matches at 8 bases. Trimming took 0 bases from V and 10 from J; bases not matched to a gene: 6. Per germline, CDR1 SGHRS and CDR2 YFSETQ. The CDR3 extends over 15 amino acids. CDR3 sequence: CASSLAGQGLSPLHF. CDR3 sequence (DNA): TGCGCCAGCAGCTTGGCCGGACAGGGTTTATCACCCCTCCACTTT. The whole variable domain, remainder taken from reference TRBV5-1 and TRBJ1-6, is KAGVTQTPRYLIKTRGQQVTLSCSPISGHRSVSWYQQTPGQGLQFLFEYFSETQRNKGNFPGRFSGRQFSNSRSEMNVSTLELGDSALYLCASSLAGQGLSPLHFGNGTRLTVT.

The J gene is TRBJ2-7, the V gene TRBV18, with 9 bases identical to TRBD2. The CDR3 spans 12 residues. Germline CDR1 is KGHSH and CDR2 is LQKENI. Germline trimming cut 6 bases from V and 6 bases from J; bases unmatched to any gene: 3. The DNA of the CDR3 is TGTGCCAGCTCGTCTAGCGGGGCCGAGCAGTACTTC. Residues: CASSSSGAEQYF.

Details on this clone: Within the sample, other DNA sequences also encode this same CDR3. The chain combines TRBV18 with TRBJ2-3, with no clear D. CDR3 length equals 13 residues. Trimming removed 3 bases at V and 2 bases at J, with 6 bases between. Germline V lookup: CDR1 KGHSH, CDR2 LQKENI. In DNA, the CDR3 is TGTGCCAGCTCACCTAGAGACACAGATACGCAGTATTTT. Amino acid sequence: CASSPRDTDTQYF.

The gene calls are TRBV9 and TRBJ1-5; D uncertain. There are 15 residues in the CDR3. The germline V gene encodes CDR1 SGDLS and CDR2 YYNGEE. V was pared by 0 bases and J by 3 bases, with 10 bases between. The CDR3 region is CASSVEDGLNQPQHF. The CDR3 DNA reads as TGTGCCAGCAGCGTAGAGGACGGACTCAATCAGCCCCAGCATTTT.

The chain couples TRBV5-5 to TRBJ1-6; 9 bases align to TRBD1. This CDR3 region has 15 residues. V lost 2 bases and J lost 7; bases outside the gene matches: 4. CDR1 is SGHKS, CDR2 YYEKEE, per germline (reference sequence). CDR3 bases: TGTGCCAGCAGCTTAGGACAGGGGCAGAATTCACCCCTCCACTTT. This codes for CASSLGQGQNSPLHF. Full variable domain (outside the CDR3, taken from reference TRBV5-5 and TRBJ1-6): DAGVTQSPTHLIKTRGQQVTLRCSPISGHKSVSWYQQVLGQGPQFIFQYYEKEERGRGNFPDRFSARQFPNYSSELNVNALLLGDSALYLCASSLGQGQNSPLHFGNGTRLTVT.

The chain couples TRBV6-5 to TRBJ1-1; the D is unclear. Trimming took 2 bases from V and 7 from J, leaving 8 bases between them. CDR3 size: 12 residues. The V gene's germline CDR1 is MNHEY and CDR2 SVGAGI. Here the CDR3 DNA reads TGTGCCAGCAGTTACGGACGGGATGAAGCTTTCTTT. Its protein is CASSYGRDEAFF.

The chain joins TRBV5-6 to TRBJ1-1; D ambiguous. Between the trimmed V and J ends, which lost 3 bases and 0 bases, there was a span of 9 bases. Per germline, CDR1 SGHDT and CDR2 YYEEEE. The CDR3 covers 14 residues. This CDR3 reads CASSSTRMNTEAFF. Written as DNA, the CDR3 is TGTGCCAGCAGCTCGACACGAATGAACACTGAAGCTTTCTTT. Supplemented by reference TRBV5-6 and TRBJ1-1, the full variable domain reads DAGVTQSPTHLIKTRGQQVTLRCSPKSGHDTVSWYQQALGQGPQFIFQYYEEEERQRGNFPDRFSGHQFPNYSSELNVNALLLGDSALYLCASSSTRMNTEAFFGQGTRLTVV.